Listed below are T cell receptor beta chains from one sample, sequenced in a study of lymphopenia after photon versus proton radiotherapy. Profiling relied on immunoSEQ multiplex PCR, and the TCRdb table lists in-frame clones only, not all of them. The sample has some 25,000 clones; roughly 90% are singletons. This specimen consisted of peripheral blood, obtained from a patient treated with photon-based radiotherapy. All receptors derive from a woman between 50 and 59 years old with cholangiocarcinoma. Each CDR3 is given with its conserved first and last residue. The order of the fields is clone size, J gene, V gene, D gene, CDR3 DNA, CDR3 protein. The D gene is left open where the match is weak. The size of a clone is reported for some rows only, either as once, few or many, or as a class for expanded clones.

size: -
J: TRBJ1-6
V: TRBV2
D: TRBD1
DNA: TGTGCCAGCACGGAACAGGGGGCTAATTCACCCCTCCACTTT
CDR3: CASTEQGANSPLHF

size: few
J: TRBJ1-1
V: TRBV5-6
D: -
DNA: TGTGCCAGCAGCTTCTGGAACACTGAAGCTTTCTTT
CDR3: CASSFWNTEAFF

size: -
J: TRBJ2-3
V: TRBV5-4
D: -
DNA: TGTGCCAGCAGCTTCGGGGGATCAAATACGCAGTATTTT
CDR3: CASSFGGSNTQYF

size: -
J: TRBJ2-7
V: TRBV9
D: -
DNA: TGTGCCAGCAGCGTTAGTGGCCAGGGCTACGAGCAGTACTTC
CDR3: CASSVSGQGYEQYF

size: -
J: TRBJ2-5
V: TRBV9
D: TRBD2
DNA: TGTGCCAGCAGCCTCAGCGGGGGGGACTCAGAGACCCAGTACTTC
CDR3: CASSLSGGDSETQYF

size: -
J: TRBJ1-2
V: TRBV29-1
D: TRBD1
DNA: TGCAGCGTGCGACAGGGCCTAGACTATGGCTACACCTTC
CDR3: CSVRQGLDYGYTF

size: -
J: TRBJ1-1
V: TRBV5-6
D: -
DNA: TGTGCCAGCAGCCTCCATCGGGGGAACACTGAAGCTTTCTTT
CDR3: CASSLHRGNTEAFF

size: -
J: TRBJ2-3
V: TRBV5-4
D: TRBD2
DNA: TGTGCCAGCGCGACCCTCGGGGCGGGGGGTACAGATACGCAGTATTTT
CDR3: CASATLGAGGTDTQYF

size: -
J: TRBJ1-1
V: TRBV6-5
D: -
DNA: TGTGCCAGCAGTTATGTAGGGCTACGGGCCACTGAAGCTTTCTTT
CDR3: CASSYVGLRATEAFF

size: -
J: TRBJ1-1
V: TRBV30
D: -
DNA: TGTGCCTGGAGCCGGAGGGCCCCAACCTTCCCGAGTAGTATAGCTGAAGCTTTCTTT
CDR3: CAWSRRAPTFPSSIAEAFF

size: once
J: TRBJ1-5
V: TRBV7-2
D: TRBD1
DNA: TGTGCCAGCAGCCCCCAAGGGGGCGGGGGCGGGGAGCCCCAGCATTTT
CDR3: CASSPQGGGGGEPQHF

size: -
J: TRBJ2-7
V: TRBV5-4
D: -
DNA: TGTGCCAGCAGCCCCAAGGGGGGGACCGTCTCCGAGCAGTACTTC
CDR3: CASSPKGGTVSEQYF

size: -
J: TRBJ2-2
V: TRBV27
D: -
DNA: TGTGCCAGCAGTTTAAGGGGGGCGCACACCGGGGAGCTGTTTTTT
CDR3: CASSLRGAHTGELFF

size: -
J: TRBJ2-4
V: TRBV4-3
D: TRBD2
DNA: TGCGCCAGCAGCCCACTTCCGGGACTAGCGGGACTAGCCAAAAACATTCAGTACTTC
CDR3: CASSPLPGLAGLAKNIQYF

size: -
J: TRBJ1-1
V: TRBV6-5
D: TRBD1
DNA: TGTGCCAGCAGTCCACAGGGGAACATGAACACTGAAGCTTTCTTT
CDR3: CASSPQGNMNTEAFF

size: -
J: TRBJ2-1
V: TRBV5-1
D: TRBD2
DNA: TGCGCCAGCAGCGAATTAGCGGGGGGCCCGCTCGCGGCCAGCAATGAGCAGTTCTTC
CDR3: CASSELAGGPLAASNEQFF

size: -
J: TRBJ2-2
V: TRBV27
D: -
DNA: TGTGCCAGCACCCCCCGCCGGAACACCGGGGAGCTGTTTTTT
CDR3: CASTPRRNTGELFF

size: -
J: TRBJ2-2
V: TRBV13
D: -
DNA: TGTGCCAGCAGCTTTTCTCCGGACAGTAAGAACACCGGGGAGCTGTTTTTT
CDR3: CASSFSPDSKNTGELFF

size: -
J: TRBJ2-1
V: TRBV6-1
D: -
DNA: TGTGCCAGCAGTGAAGGATTGAGGCCCTACAATGAGCAGTTCTTC
CDR3: CASSEGLRPYNEQFF

size: -
J: TRBJ2-2
V: TRBV19
D: -
DNA: TGTGCCAGTAGTCCCCGACAGGCGACGGGGACCGGGGAGCTGTTTTTT
CDR3: CASSPRQATGTGELFF

size: -
J: TRBJ1-2
V: TRBV5-1
D: -
DNA: TGCGCCAGCGCTCCGGGGAGGGAGCAAGGTTTATTCTATGGCTACACCTTC
CDR3: CASAPGREQGLFYGYTF

size: -
J: TRBJ2-5
V: TRBV7-2
D: TRBD2
DNA: TGTGCCAGCAGCTCGGGACTAGCGGGGGGTTGGGAGACCCAGTACTTC
CDR3: CASSSGLAGGWETQYF

size: -
J: TRBJ1-1
V: TRBV4-3
D: -
DNA: TGCGCCAGCAGCCAAGATAACAGAATGAACACTGAAGCTTTCTTT
CDR3: CASSQDNRMNTEAFF

size: -
J: TRBJ1-1
V: TRBV7-9
D: TRBD1
DNA: TGTGCCACCCCTGGGACAGTGGGCACTGAAGCTTTCTTT
CDR3: CATPGTVGTEAFF

size: -
J: TRBJ2-3
V: TRBV7-7
D: TRBD2
DNA: TGTGCTAGCAGCTTAGGTGGAAGCGGGGTGGCAGATACGCAGTATTTT
CDR3: CASSLGGSGVADTQYF

size: -
J: TRBJ2-2
V: TRBV5-6
D: -
DNA: TGTGCCAGCAGCCTGACTAGTCGGGTCGGGGAGCTGTTTTTT
CDR3: CASSLTSRVGELFF

size: -
J: TRBJ2-3
V: TRBV7-2
D: TRBD2
DNA: TGTGCCAGCAGATCAGGGACTAGCGGGGGGGCCGGGGCAGATACGCAGTATTTT
CDR3: CASRSGTSGGAGADTQYF

size: -
J: TRBJ2-7
V: TRBV13
D: TRBD1
DNA: TGTGCCAGCAGTTCCCCCGGGACAGGAGAATACGAGCAGTACTTC
CDR3: CASSSPGTGEYEQYF

size: -
J: TRBJ1-5
V: TRBV5-5
D: -
DNA: TGTGCCAGCAGCCCCGGTGGGACCGCAGGGCCCCAGCATTTT
CDR3: CASSPGGTAGPQHF

size: -
J: TRBJ2-7
V: TRBV12-5
D: -
DNA: TGTGCTAGTGGTGAACCCCCGTTGGGGCAGAACTACGAGCAGTACTTC
CDR3: CASGEPPLGQNYEQYF

size: -
J: TRBJ2-1
V: TRBV29-1
D: -
DNA: TGCAGCGTTGGGACAACGAACCACAATGAGCAGTTCTTC
CDR3: CSVGTTNHNEQFF

size: -
J: TRBJ2-7
V: TRBV7-9
D: -
DNA: TGTGCCAGCAGTAATACCGGGATCCCCTACGAGCAGTACTTC
CDR3: CASSNTGIPYEQYF

size: -
J: TRBJ2-3
V: TRBV7-9
D: TRBD1
DNA: TGTGCCAGCAGCTTAATGGACAGGGCGGCAGATACGCAGTATTTT
CDR3: CASSLMDRAADTQYF

size: -
J: TRBJ2-5
V: TRBV5-1
D: -
DNA: TGCGCCAGCAGCTTGGTTGGGAGCCAAGAGACCCAGTACTTC
CDR3: CASSLVGSQETQYF

size: -
J: TRBJ2-3
V: TRBV6-5
D: TRBD2
DNA: TGTGCCAGCAGTTACGGCGGGGGGGCGGTAACGCAGTATTTT
CDR3: CASSYGGGAVTQYF

size: -
J: TRBJ2-7
V: TRBV4-3
D: -
DNA: TGCGCCAGCAGCCAAGGAGTTCACTTAGAGGTGTACGAGCAGTACTTC
CDR3: CASSQGVHLEVYEQYF

size: -
J: TRBJ2-7
V: TRBV5-1
D: -
DNA: TGCGCCAGCAGCTTGGGTCCGGGGCCCTACGAGCAGTACTTC
CDR3: CASSLGPGPYEQYF

size: -
J: TRBJ2-1
V: TRBV28
D: -
DNA: TGTGCCAGCAGCACCTCCGAGAATGAGCAGTTCTTC
CDR3: CASSTSENEQFF

size: -
J: TRBJ1-6
V: TRBV2
D: TRBD1
DNA: TGTGCCAGCAAAACAATCCGGGACAGTAATTCACCCCTCCACTTT
CDR3: CASKTIRDSNSPLHF

size: -
J: TRBJ2-2
V: TRBV30
D: TRBD1
DNA: TGTGCCTGGATGGGACAGGGGTTCACCGGGGAGCTGTTTTTT
CDR3: CAWMGQGFTGELFF

size: -
J: TRBJ2-2
V: TRBV7-6
D: TRBD1
DNA: TGTGCCAGCAGCCGGACAGGGGCGAACACCGGGGAGCTGTTTTTT
CDR3: CASSRTGANTGELFF

size: -
J: TRBJ1-4
V: TRBV4-3
D: -
DNA: TGCGCCAGCAGCCAGAGCGGCACAGGGATTGAAAAACTGTTTTTT
CDR3: CASSQSGTGIEKLFF

size: -
J: TRBJ1-6
V: TRBV12-1
D: -
DNA: TGTGCCAGCAGCCCGGGACTGACCAGGGCACCCCTCCACTTT
CDR3: CASSPGLTRAPLHF

size: once
J: TRBJ2-7
V: TRBV5-6
D: -
DNA: TGTGCCAGCAGCTTGGTAAGTGTACTCTCCTACGAGCAGTACTTC
CDR3: CASSLVSVLSYEQYF

size: -
J: TRBJ2-3
V: TRBV9
D: TRBD1
DNA: TGTGCCAGCAGCGTAGCCCCAACAGGGGGCACAGATACGCAGTATTTT
CDR3: CASSVAPTGGTDTQYF

size: few
J: TRBJ2-1
V: TRBV7-2
D: TRBD2
DNA: TGTGCCAGCAGCACGCGACTAGCGGGGGCTATCTACAATGAGCAGTTCTTC
CDR3: CASSTRLAGAIYNEQFF

size: -
J: TRBJ2-7
V: TRBV7-2
D: -
DNA: TGTGCCAGCAGCTTAGTGCAGGGATTGCCCTACGAGCAGTACTTC
CDR3: CASSLVQGLPYEQYF

size: -
J: TRBJ1-5
V: TRBV6-5
D: -
DNA: TGTGCCAGCAGCTCCGACAGGTCTCAGCCCCAGCATTTT
CDR3: CASSSDRSQPQHF

size: -
J: TRBJ1-2
V: TRBV6-5
D: TRBD1
DNA: TGTGCCAGCAGACGGGGACAGAAGAACTATGGCTACACCTTC
CDR3: CASRRGQKNYGYTF

size: -
J: TRBJ2-5
V: TRBV11-2
D: -
DNA: TGTGCCAGCAGCTTAGGGGGGTGGGGACTGGGCACCGAGACCCAGTACTTC
CDR3: CASSLGGWGLGTETQYF

size: -
J: TRBJ2-7
V: TRBV4-3
D: TRBD1
DNA: TGCGCCAGCAGCCAGCGATCGGACAGGGGATCCTACGAGCAGTACTTC
CDR3: CASSQRSDRGSYEQYF

size: -
J: TRBJ1-1
V: TRBV18
D: -
DNA: TGTGCCAGCTCACCAAAGAACACTGAAGCTTTCTTT
CDR3: CASSPKNTEAFF

size: -
J: TRBJ1-2
V: TRBV7-2
D: TRBD1
DNA: TGTGCCAGCAGCCCGCAGGGGGACTATGGCTACACCTTC
CDR3: CASSPQGDYGYTF